The 18 T cell receptor beta chains below come from one sample, sequenced in a study of early T cells in non-severe SARS-CoV-2 infection. Via MiXCR, TCRdb re-called the 5' RACE reads, giving one row per CDR3 protein. The sample gives under 85,000 distinct CDR3 sequences, around 10% of which show up once; over 2.5% is in the top ten. Sequenced sample: whole blood. All receptors come from an adult who was a healthcare worker with PCR-confirmed SARS-CoV-2 infection or an uninfected control (not recorded which).

This clonotype was seen at least ten times. The chain recombines TRBV7-9 with TRBJ2-3; TRBD1 is a possible D gene (5 bases). Between the trimmed V and J ends, which lost 2 bases and 1 base, there was a span of 10 bases. Germline V lookup: CDR1 SEHNR, CDR2 FQNEAQ (reference sequence). The length of the CDR3 is 15 residues. CDR3 sequence reads: CASSLSRGRTDTQYF. CDR3 DNA: TGTGCCAGCAGCTTAAGTAGGGGCCGCACAGATACGCAGTATTTT.

This clonotype showed up just a few times. V gene TRBV7-9 combines with J gene TRBJ2-1, with TRBD2 matching 14 bases. Germline V CDR1 and CDR2: SEHNR, FQNEAQ (reference sequence). The V and J ends lost 4 bases and 8 bases, in that order; junction bases with no gene match: 7. The CDR3 length is 16 residues. The DNA for the CDR3 is TGTGCCAGCAGCTACTACTCGGGACTAGCGGGGGATGAGCAGTTCTTC. Protein sequence: CASSYYSGLAGDEQFF.

This clonotype was counted at least ten times. The chain recombines TRBV11-2 with TRBJ2-7; D gene ambiguous. Between the trimmed V and J ends, which lost 5 bases and 6 bases, there was a span of 17 bases. The CDR3 spans 14 residues. CDR1 is SGHAT and CDR2 is FQNNGV in the germline V gene. CDR3 DNA sequence: TGTGCCAGCAGCATCGAGTTCGGGCCCTCCGAGCAGTACTTC. The encoded protein is CASSIEFGPSEQYF. Based on the CDR3 plus reference TRBV11-2 and TRBJ2-7, the full variable domain is EAGVAQSPRYKIIEKRQSVAFWCNPISGHATLYWYQQILGQGPKLLIQFQNNGVVDDSQLPKDRFSAERLKGVDSTLKIQPAKLEDSAVYLCASSIEFGPSEQYFGPGTRLTVT.

The rearrangement links TRBV10-2 to TRBJ2-7; 8 positions match TRBD2. CDR1 and CDR2 (germline): WSHSY, SAAADI. The ends lost 6 bases at V and 2 bases at J; junction bases unmatched: 6. This CDR3 has 14 amino acids. The CDR3, as DNA: TGCGCCAGCAGGGAAACGGGACTAGCCTACGAGCAGTACTTC. Protein sequence: CASRETGLAYEQYF.

A few counts support this clonotype. This chain joins TRBV2 and TRBJ2-1, with 7 bases matching TRBD2. The J segment lost 4 bases and the V segment lost 1 base, leaving 7 bases of the junction unmatched. Germline CDR1 and CDR2: SNHLY and FYNNEI. The CDR3 is made up of 16 amino acids. The CDR3 bases are TGTGCCAGCAGTGAAGTCAGCGGGGCTCATTACAATGAGCAGTTCTTC. Translation gives CASSEVSGAHYNEQFF.

The chain uses TRBV7-2 and TRBJ2-3; no clear D gene. Germline V lookup: CDR1 SGHTA, CDR2 FQGNSA. The CDR3 runs 14 residues. V gave up 4 bases and J gave up 10 bases, with 18 bases separating them. The CDR3 is CASSSGPVFPSQYF. CDR3 nucleotide sequence: TGTGCCAGCAGCTCCGGACCCGTTTTCCCATCGCAGTATTTT.

This clonotype appeared a few times. The chain employs TRBV6-6 and TRBJ1-1; no definite D call. The V gene's germline CDR1 is MNHNY and CDR2 SVGAGI (reference sequence). This CDR3 comprises 15 residues. With 0 bases removed from V and 0 bases from J, the gap between germline ends came to 8 bases. The chain's CDR3 is CASSYSAGMNTEAFF. In nucleotides, the CDR3 is TGTGCCAGCAGTTACTCCGCGGGCATGAACACTGAAGCTTTCTTT.

The rearrangement uses TRBV28 and TRBJ1-5; 7 nucleotides match TRBD1. CDR3 length: 14 amino acids. Germline V lookup: CDR1 MDHEN, CDR2 SYDVKM. The trim removed 4 bases at V and 3 bases at J, leaving 3 bases unmatched. CDR3 sequence reads: CASSSGGLNQPQHF. The CDR3 DNA reads TGTGCCAGCAGTTCAGGGGGGCTCAATCAGCCCCAGCATTTT.

This clonotype occurred many times. J is TRBJ2-1 and V is TRBV9; 11 bases agree with TRBD1. V gave up 1 base and J gave up 6 bases; unmatched junction bases: 9. Germline V gene lookup returns CDR1 SGDLS and CDR2 YYNGEE. This CDR3 has 17 residues. The CDR3: CASSVSPGTGGGNEQFF. The CDR3 coding sequence is TGTGCCAGCAGCGTAAGCCCCGGGACAGGGGGTGGCAATGAGCAGTTCTTC.

V is TRBV28 and J is TRBJ1-5; no firm D call. V lost 7 bases and J 7 bases, leaving 20 bases between the germline ends. The CDR3 covers 15 residues. CDR1 is MDHEN and CDR2 is SYDVKM in the germline V gene. The CDR3 DNA is TGTGCCAGCACCCGGGGTGATCGGAAAGGGCAGCCCCAGCATTTT. Translated, it gives CASTRGDRKGQPQHF.

This clonotype was recorded many times. V and J are TRBV7-9 and TRBJ2-5; perhaps TRBD1 as D (6 bases). Germline V gives CDR1 SEHNR, CDR2 FQNEAQ (reference sequence). V lost 9 bases, J lost 5 bases, and 19 bases lay in between. The CDR3 runs 14 residues. CDR3 in amino acids: CASRTAQQGETQYF. The DNA for the CDR3 is TGTGCCAGTCGGACGGCCCAGCAGGGGGAGACCCAGTACTTC.

V usage is TRBV10-3 and J usage is TRBJ2-3; D assignment may be TRBD1 or TRBD2 (5 bases each). Germline V gene lookup returns CDR1 ENHRY and CDR2 SYGVKD. Trimming stripped 10 bases from V and 3 bases from J, with 20 bases between. The CDR3 loop spans 15 amino acids. This CDR3 is CATFHRDLRTDTQYF. The CDR3 DNA is TGTGCCACCTTTCACCGGGACCTCCGAACAGATACGCAGTATTTT.

In its sample, this clonotype was seen many times. The rearrangement joins TRBV7-9 to TRBJ2-1, with 9 positions matching TRBD2. Germline CDR1 is SEHNR and CDR2 is FQNEAQ (reference sequence). The ends lost 6 bases at V and 5 bases at J; junction bases unmatched: 17. This CDR3 has 18 residues. CDR3 coding DNA: TGTGCCAGCAGTCCACACCGCGGGGTAGCGGGAGAACACAATGAGCAGTTCTTC. Translation gives CASSPHRGVAGEHNEQFF.

The rearrangement uses TRBV29-1 and TRBJ2-7; D perhaps matches TRBD2 (5 bases). The V and J ends lost 5 bases and 3 bases respectively, with 11 bases between them. The CDR3 contains 12 residues. Per the germline V gene, CDR1 is SQVTM and CDR2 is ANQGSEA. CDR3: CSVWESFYEQYF. The CDR3 coding sequence is TGCAGCGTTTGGGAGAGCTTCTACGAGCAGTACTTC.

This clonotype appeared many times. The rearrangement uses TRBV12-3 or TRBV12-4 and TRBJ2-1; the D gene is possibly TRBD2 (5 bases). With 2 bases removed from V and 0 bases from J, the gap between germline ends came to 11 bases. The CDR3 has 16 amino acids. The CDR3 bases are TGTGCCAGCAGTTTAAGGAGGCGGACCTCCTACAATGAGCAGTTCTTC. Amino acids: CASSLRRRTSYNEQFF.

This clonotype was seen repeatedly, ten times or more. The rearrangement joins TRBV24-1 to TRBJ2-3, with 11 bases lining up with TRBD2. V trimming: 2 bases; J trimming: 7 bases; junction bases outside the gene matches: 13. This CDR3 spans 18 amino acids. CDR1 is KGHDR, CDR2 SFDVKD, per germline. The CDR3 DNA sequence: TGTGCCACCAGTGATTCCCTCACTAGCGGGGGCCCCGTGAATACGCAGTATTTT. Its protein is CATSDSLTSGGPVNTQYF.

In its sample, this clonotype was seen a few times. The chain is built from TRBV5-5 and TRBJ2-1; D may be TRBD1 or TRBD2 (5 bases each). This CDR3 comprises 13 residues. From germline, CDR1 is SGHKS and CDR2 YYEKEE (reference sequence). V was clipped by 0 bases and J by 7 bases, with 8 bases between them. Here the CDR3 reads CASSLGEGNEQFF. Here the CDR3 DNA reads TGTGCCAGCAGCTTGGGTGAGGGGAATGAGCAGTTCTTC.

This clonotype was observed a few times. The V and J genes are TRBV7-9 and TRBJ2-5, with a tentative D call TRBD2 (6 bases). The CDR3 has 12 residues. The germline CDR1 and CDR2 sequences are SEHNR and FQNEAQ (reference sequence). Trimming pared 8 bases from V and 0 bases from J, leaving 7 bases between. The CDR3, as DNA: TGTGCCAGCCGGGACTACCAAGAGACCCAGTACTTC. Its translation: CASRDYQETQYF.